Each of the 32 T cell receptor beta chains below was sequenced from the same sample in a study of blood T cells in healthy people across ages. The second PCR ran about 6 to 12 cycles with a sample-barcoded 5' primer and J-beta primers. TCRdb redid the calling of the 5' RACE reads with MiXCR, one entry per CDR3 protein. This sample yields over 700,000 distinct CDR3 sequences, of which about 25% are seen a single time; more than 8% belongs to the top ten. These same data were also listed under a study on T cells of mothers and their children.

The sequencing sample was made of blood. Receptors were obtained from a boy aged 10-17 years in good health.

The chain joins TRBV25-1 to TRBJ2-5; the D gene is possibly TRBD1 (5 bases). Deletions cut 1 base from V and 2 bases from J, with 11 bases between. CDR1 and CDR2 from the germline V gene are MGHDK and SYGVNS. This CDR3 comprises 15 residues. The CDR3 coding sequence is TGTGCCAGCAGTGAATGGTGGCAGGGTCAAGAGACCCAGTACTTC. Translating gives CASSEWWQGQETQYF.

This chain connects TRBV5-1 to TRBJ2-2, with TRBD1 matching 8 bases. Germline values: CDR1 SGHRS, CDR2 YFSETQ. The CDR3 length is 14 residues. J was trimmed by 4 bases and V by 4 bases; bases with no gene match: 3. The CDR3 sequence is CASSPGGTTGELFF. The CDR3 DNA sequence: TGCGCCAGCAGCCCAGGGGGCACCACCGGGGAGCTGTTTTTT.

The rearrangement links TRBV5-1 to TRBJ2-5; 10 nucleotides agree with TRBD2. Germline assignment: CDR1 SGHRS and CDR2 YFSETQ. Unmatched junction bases numbered 6, after V lost 6 bases and J lost 4 bases. CDR3 length equals 14 residues. The CDR3 region is CASTDPSGGETQYF. CDR3 coding DNA: TGCGCCAGCACCGATCCTAGCGGGGGAGAGACCCAGTACTTC.

This clonotype was counted only a few times. The V gene is TRBV7-2, the J gene TRBJ2-3; 11 bases map to TRBD2. CDR3 length: 16 amino acids. The junction had 4 bases not matched to a gene; V was cut back by 1 base and J by 4 bases. Germline V lookup: CDR1 SGHTA, CDR2 FQGNSA. As DNA, the CDR3 is TGTGCCAGCAGCTTAGGGACTAGCGGGCCCGCAGATACGCAGTATTTT. Protein product: CASSLGTSGPADTQYF.

The rearrangement links TRBV3-1 to TRBJ2-5, with D hard to call. TRBJ2-1 matches the DNA end more closely, so the J call is doubtful. Germline V gene data show CDR1 as LGHDT and CDR2 as YNNKEL (reference sequence). The CDR3 extends over 13 amino acids. CDR3 in amino acids: CASSQLWADEQFF. CDR3 nucleotide sequence: TGTGCCAGCAGCCAATTGTGGGCCGATGAGCAGTTCTTC.

The V call is TRBV4-1, the J call TRBJ2-5; no reliable D call. Trimming removed 1 base at V and 4 bases at J, with 13 bases between. The CDR3 sequence is 15 residues long. The germline gives CDR1 MGHRA, CDR2 YSYEKL. The CDR3 reads CASSQGRSNVETQYF. Here the CDR3 DNA reads TGCGCCAGCAGCCAAGGTCGATCGAACGTAGAGACCCAGTACTTC.

This clonotype was seen only a few times. This rearrangement joins TRBV10-3 to TRBJ2-5; TRBD1 matches 7 bases. Germline lookup yields CDR1 ENHRY and CDR2 SYGVKD. Trimming took 10 bases from V and 4 from J; bases not matched to a gene: 9. The CDR3 contains 13 residues. CDR3 residues: CATTDRPVETQYF. The CDR3 nucleotides are TGTGCCACAACGGACAGGCCCGTAGAGACCCAGTACTTC.

V gene TRBV2 combines with J gene TRBJ1-1; D gene ambiguous. The V end lost 5 bases, the J end lost 1 base, and 11 bases lay between the germline ends. This CDR3 contains 14 residues. Germline CDR1 SNHLY, CDR2 FYNNEI. Written as DNA, the CDR3 is TGTGCCAGCAGTCCGAGGAGGGAGAACACTGAAGCTTTCTTT. Translating gives CASSPRRENTEAFF.

The chain carries TRBV11-2 and TRBJ2-7; TRBD1 matches at 7 bases. The CDR3 covers 14 residues. V was pared by 6 bases and J by 6 bases, with 11 bases of the junction left unmatched. Germline CDR1 reads SGHAT; CDR2 reads FQNNGV. CDR3 in DNA: TGTGCCAGCAGAACCATCAGGGGGTCGGGCGAGCAGTACTTC. Its protein is CASRTIRGSGEQYF.

This clonotype was counted only a few times. In DNA, the CDR3 is TGTGCCAGCAGCTTTACACAGGAGAACACTGAAGCTTTCTTT. This gives the protein CASSFTQENTEAFF. The chain joins TRBV13 to TRBJ1-1; perhaps TRBD1 as D (5 bases). V lost 3 bases, J lost 1 base, and 9 bases lay in between. The CDR3 extends over 14 amino acids. Germline V gives CDR1 PRHDT, CDR2 FYEKMQ (reference sequence).

This clonotype was picked up a small number of times. The chain joins TRBV20-1 to TRBJ2-5, with D perhaps given as TRBD1 or TRBD2 (5 bases each). There are 16 residues in the CDR3. V dropped 3 bases and J dropped 2 bases, with 19 bases sitting between them. The V gene's germline CDR1 is DFQATT and CDR2 SNEGSKA (reference sequence). The CDR3 spells CSASREPGRRQETQYF. CDR3 in DNA: TGCAGTGCTAGTCGGGAACCGGGACGGAGACAAGAGACCCAGTACTTC.

The sample holds a few counts of this clonotype. The chain links TRBV6-1 to TRBJ2-7; TRBD2 is a possible D gene (5 bases). Trimming took 7 bases from V and 0 from J, leaving 13 bases between them. The V gene's germline CDR1 is MNHNS and CDR2 SASEGT. This CDR3 contains 14 residues. The DNA of the CDR3 is TGTGCCAGCACTCAACTAGGATCCTCCTACGAGCAGTACTTC. This codes for CASTQLGSSYEQYF.

This clonotype was seen just once. This sequence joins TRBV20-1 and TRBJ2-1, with TRBD2 matching 9 bases. The CDR3 is 17 residues long. Per the germline V gene, CDR1 is DFQATT and CDR2 is SNEGSKA (reference sequence). J lost 7 bases, V lost 2 bases, and 15 bases had no gene match. The CDR3 loop reads CSARIKLAGVINNEQFF. CDR3 nucleotides: TGCAGTGCTAGAATTAAATTAGCGGGAGTTATTAATAATGAGCAGTTCTTC.

The chain combines TRBV7-3 with TRBJ1-3, with 10 bases that match TRBD1. Germline lookup yields CDR1 SGHTA and CDR2 FQGTGA. V lost 2 bases, J lost 7 bases, and 5 bases stayed unmatched. The CDR3 length is 15 residues. CDR3 nucleotide sequence: TGTGCCAGCAGCTTACATGGGACAGGGGACAACACCATATATTTT. This translates into CASSLHGTGDNTIYF.

This clonotype was found a few times. The chain recombines TRBV5-5 with TRBJ2-3; perhaps TRBD2 as D (6 bases). The germline V gene has CDR1 SGHKS and CDR2 YYEKEE (reference sequence). Trimming took 2 bases from V and 5 from J, leaving 12 bases between them. This CDR3 has 14 residues. The CDR3 sequence is CASSLTLGGDTQYF. Written as DNA, the CDR3 is TGTGCCAGCAGCTTAACCCTCGGGGGAGATACGCAGTATTTT.

A few counts support this clonotype. The J gene is TRBJ2-1, the V gene TRBV20-1; TRBD2 matches at 11 bases. The junction had 18 bases not matched to a gene; V was cut back by 5 bases and J by 9 bases. This CDR3 contains 17 residues. Germline values: CDR1 DFQATT, CDR2 SNEGSKA (reference sequence). CDR3 DNA: TGCAGTGCTCAGGGTTCGCTAGCGGGGGGCTTTAGGATTGAGCAGTTCTTC. This encodes CSAQGSLAGGFRIEQFF.

The chain joins TRBV6-2 or TRBV6-3 to TRBJ1-2; no clear D. Germline-derived CDR1 and CDR2 are MNHEY and SVGEGT. The CDR3 spans 13 residues. Trimming left V 2 bases short and J 6 bases short, with 10 bases between. This CDR3 reads CASSYGSTHGYTF. The CDR3 nucleotides read TGTGCCAGCAGTTACGGGAGTACTCATGGCTACACCTTC.

The rearrangement joins TRBV2 to TRBJ2-7; TRBD2 agrees at 10 bases. Germline V lookup: CDR1 SNHLY, CDR2 FYNNEI. The CDR3 runs to 14 residues. Losses at the gene ends were 7 bases for V and 5 bases for J; bases not matched to a gene: 8. The CDR3 protein is CASTPGTSVHEQYF. The CDR3, as DNA: TGTGCCAGCACTCCAGGGACTAGCGTCCACGAGCAGTACTTC.

In its sample, this clonotype was seen a few times. This chain connects TRBV29-1 to TRBJ1-1; the D gene is possibly TRBD1 (6 bases). The CDR3 consists of 11 residues. Trimming pared 6 bases from V and 7 bases from J, leaving 12 bases between. The germline V gene has CDR1 SQVTM and CDR2 ANQGSEA. This CDR3 is CSVGGGFEAFF. The CDR3 DNA reads as TGCAGCGTGGGGGGCGGGTTTGAAGCTTTCTTT.

This clonotype appeared a few times. The chain has TRBV5-1 and TRBJ2-5, with D perhaps matching TRBD1 (5 bases). The end of the DNA aligns better with TRBJ2-7, so the J call may be wrong. The germline CDR1 and CDR2 sequences are SGHRS and YFSETQ. The CDR3 contains 14 residues. The CDR3 region is CASSLEGNQYEQYF. The CDR3 DNA reads as TGCGCCAGCAGCTTGGAGGGGAATCAATACGAGCAGTACTTC.

CDR3 coding DNA: TGTGCCAGCAGTACAAACCCCCCCGGATATTCCCAAGAGACCCAGTACTTC. Its translation is CASSTNPPGYSQETQYF. This chain links TRBV6-5 with TRBJ2-5, with D uncertain. Germline V gives CDR1 MNHEY, CDR2 SVGAGI. The CDR3 extends over 17 amino acids. V lost 5 bases, J lost 1 base, and 20 bases lay in between.

The J gene is TRBJ1-3, the V gene TRBV5-5; 7 bases line up with TRBD1. J was trimmed by 0 bases and V by 0 bases; bases with no gene match: 6. CDR3 length: 17 residues. The germline V gene encodes CDR1 SGHKS and CDR2 YYEKEE (reference sequence). For the CDR3, the DNA is TGTGCCAGCAGCTTGGCCCCAGGGGGACACTCTGGAAACACCATATATTTT. Translated: CASSLAPGGHSGNTIYF.

As concerns this clonotype: The junction does not match germline at one end; this may be a read error. This chain connects TRBV29-1 to TRBJ1-1; D uncertain. This CDR3 has 13 residues. The germline V gene encodes CDR1 SQVTM and CDR2 ANQGSEA. The CDR3 DNA reads as TGCAGCGTTGAAGGGCTGTTGAACACTGAAGCCTTCTTT. Its protein is CSVEGLLNTEAFF.

The chain links TRBV19 to TRBJ1-1, with TRBD1 identical over 9 bases. CDR3 size: 15 residues. Germline V gives CDR1 LNHDA, CDR2 SQIVND (reference sequence). V dropped 3 bases and J dropped 2; count of bases not matched to a gene: 4. CDR3 loop: CASSMGQGINTEAFF. Here the CDR3 DNA reads TGTGCCAGTAGTATGGGACAGGGTATCAACACTGAAGCTTTCTTT.

This clonotype was detected a few times. A read error may produce the germline difference seen at one junction end. The V gene is TRBV6-4, the J gene TRBJ2-1; 11 bases line up with TRBD1. The length of the CDR3 is 16 residues. Germline loops: CDR1 MRHNA, CDR2 SNTAGT. The CDR3 protein is CASSETGTGGHNEQFF. The CDR3 coding sequence is TGTGCTAGCAGTGAGACGGGGACAGGGGGACACAATGAGCAGTTCTTC.

The gene calls are TRBV27 and TRBJ2-7; 9 bases are shared with TRBD1. This CDR3 is built from 13 residues. V lost 7 bases and J lost 7; bases outside the gene matches: 8. Germline loops: CDR1 MNHEY, CDR2 SMNVEV (reference sequence). CDR3 protein: CASTRQGVGEQYF. CDR3 nucleotide sequence: TGTGCCAGCACAAGACAGGGGGTAGGTGAGCAGTACTTC.

This clonotype was seen more than once but under ten times. This chain connects TRBV24-1 to TRBJ2-1; 8 bases are shared with TRBD1. V lost 4 bases to trimming and J lost 5 bases; unmatched junction nucleotides: 3. Germline CDR1 reads KGHDR; CDR2 reads SFDVKD. The CDR3 spans 14 residues. Here the CDR3 DNA reads TGTGCCACCAGTGAACCGACAGGGGACAATGAGCAGTTCTTC. Protein sequence: CATSEPTGDNEQFF.

The chain is built from TRBV20-1 and TRBJ2-7, with unresolved D. The CDR3 sequence is 16 residues long. Germline V gene data show CDR1 as DFQATT and CDR2 as SNEGSKA (reference sequence). V was cut by 0 bases and J by 0 bases, with 15 bases left in between. The CDR3 nucleotides read TGCAGTGCTAGAGATCCGAATGAACGTAGCTCCTACGAGCAGTACTTC. Translated: CSARDPNERSSYEQYF.

Only a few counts were recorded for this clonotype. V and J are TRBV6-2 or TRBV6-3 and TRBJ2-5, with D uncertain. The V end lost 9 bases, the J end lost 2 bases, and 10 bases lay between the germline ends. This CDR3 is built from 12 residues. Germline V gene sequence: CDR1 MNHEY, CDR2 SVGEGT. The CDR3 region is CARSVFQETQYF. The DNA for the CDR3 is TGTGCCAGGTCAGTGTTTCAAGAGACCCAGTACTTC.

This clonotype was picked up one time. The chain joins TRBV5-4 to TRBJ2-7; TRBD1 is a possible D gene (5 bases). CDR3 length: 14 residues. With 1 base removed from V and 3 bases from J, the gap between germline ends came to 11 bases. Germline CDR1 and CDR2: SGHNT and YYREEE (reference sequence). The CDR3 sequence: CASSLFQGHYEQYF. In DNA form, the CDR3 reads TGTGCCAGCAGCTTGTTTCAGGGCCACTACGAGCAGTACTTC.

The chain uses TRBV6-2 or TRBV6-3 and TRBJ2-7; D might be TRBD2 (6 bases). The CDR3 is made up of 15 amino acids. The germline CDR1 and CDR2 sequences are MNHEY and SVGEGT. Trimming cost V 0 bases and J 5 bases, with 14 bases left between them. In DNA, the CDR3 is TGTGCCAGCAGTTACTCGGGTCCGGGAGTCCACGAGCAGTACTTC. It translates to CASSYSGPGVHEQYF.

The rearrangement links TRBV7-9 to TRBJ2-3, with a weak D call TRBD1 (5 bases). In germline, CDR1 is SEHNR, CDR2 FQNEAQ (reference sequence). This CDR3 comprises 15 residues. V dropped 5 bases and J dropped 0 bases, with 12 bases sitting between them. The DNA of the CDR3 is TGTGCCAGCAGCGCCGACAGACCTAGCACAGATACGCAGTATTTT. It yields the protein CASSADRPSTDTQYF.